One and the same sample provided the 16 T cell receptor beta chains below, sequenced in a study of OX40 agonist ivuxolimab in advanced cancers. Some clones are missing from TCRdb's copy, which holds only in-frame ones; the method was immunoSEQ multiplex PCR. The sample includes 120,000 or so clones, just under 95% of them seen just once. This specimen was CD4+ or CD8+ T cells sorted from blood, taken in a trial of the OX40 agonist ivuxolimab. The receptor set was obtained from an adult with an advanced solid tumor such as melanoma, head and neck, liver or kidney cancer.

The J gene is TRBJ2-1, the V gene TRBV10-3; 7 nucleotides agree with TRBD2. The V and J ends lost 11 bases and 4 bases, in that order; junction bases with no gene match: 8. This CDR3 has 13 amino acids. Germline CDR1 and CDR2: ENHRY and SYGVKD. CDR3 loop: CAAGTKPYNEQFF. CDR3 in DNA: TGTGCCGCCGGGACTAAGCCTTACAATGAGCAGTTCTTC.

The chain has TRBV7-8 and TRBJ2-1; tentative D call: TRBD2 (7 bases). CDR1 and CDR2 from the germline V gene are SGHVS and FQNEAQ. V lost 5 bases and J 0 bases, leaving 14 bases between the germline ends. The CDR3 contains 16 residues. The CDR3 here is CASSLRGGASYNEQFF. CDR3 DNA: TGTGCCAGCAGCCTCAGAGGGGGGGCCTCCTACAATGAGCAGTTCTTC.

Here the CDR3 reads CASSYQVVGSDNEQFF. The CDR3 DNA follows: TGTGCCAGCAGTTACCAGGTAGTGGGATCGGACAATGAGCAGTTCTTC. The chain recombines TRBV6-6 with TRBJ2-1; D not certain. This CDR3 contains 16 residues. Looked up from germline, CDR1 is MNHNY and CDR2 is SVGAGI (reference sequence). The V gene lost 2 bases and the J gene lost 5 bases, with 16 bases spanning the gap.

The chain recombines TRBV9 with TRBJ1-3, with unresolved D. V was pared by 3 bases and J by 0 bases, with 10 bases between. Germline lookup yields CDR1 SGDLS and CDR2 YYNGEE. The CDR3 extends over 15 amino acids. CDR3 bases: TGTGCCAGCAGCGGATTAGTCTCCTCTGGAAACACCATATATTTT. This sequence encodes CASSGLVSSGNTIYF.

The genes are TRBV7-2 and TRBJ1-2; unclear D gene. CDR1 is SGHTA, CDR2 FQGNSA, per germline. The CDR3 covers 16 residues. V was trimmed by 4 bases and J by 0 bases, leaving 15 bases between them. Here the CDR3 DNA reads TGTGCCAGCAGCTCCCATAGCGGCAGGCCTAACTATGGCTACACCTTC. It is translated as CASSSHSGRPNYGYTF.

This rearrangement joins TRBV7-9 to TRBJ2-1; TRBD1 matches at 8 bases. CDR1 is SEHNR, CDR2 FQNEAQ, per germline (reference sequence). The V segment lost 2 bases and the J segment 6 bases; nucleotides outside the gene matches: 9. This CDR3 comprises 16 residues. The CDR3 region has the DNA TGTGCCAGCAGCTTATCCGGACAGGGTTGGAGCAATGAGCAGTTCTTC. Its protein product is CASSLSGQGWSNEQFF.

The V gene is TRBV7-2, the J gene TRBJ2-2, with no clear D. V was shortened by 5 bases and J by 7 bases, with 17 bases between the two germline ends. Germline V gene sequence: CDR1 SGHTA, CDR2 FQGNSA. This CDR3 is built from 15 residues. CDR3 protein: CASSPPGYRGGELFF. CDR3 nucleotide sequence: TGTGCCAGCAGCCCCCCGGGTTATCGAGGCGGGGAGCTGTTTTTT.

V is TRBV6-6 and J is TRBJ1-1; no definite D call. The CDR3 extends over 14 amino acids. Between the trimmed V and J ends, which lost 8 bases and 10 bases, there was a span of 23 bases. The V gene's germline CDR1 is MNHNY and CDR2 SVGAGI (reference sequence). CDR3 sequence: CASRAGEIVPAAFF. As DNA, the CDR3 is TGTGCCAGCCGAGCCGGGGAAATTGTACCTGCAGCTTTCTTT.

This sequence joins TRBV2 and TRBJ2-5, with a tentative D call TRBD2 (5 bases). Germline values: CDR1 SNHLY, CDR2 FYNNEI. Trimming shortened V by 8 bases and J by 1 base, and 14 bases separated the two germline ends. This CDR3 contains 14 residues. DNA of the CDR3: TGTGCCAGCGTGGAGGACGGAGTCCAAGAGACCCAGTACTTC. This codes for CASVEDGVQETQYF.

The DNA for the CDR3 is TGTGCCAGCAGTTTTGTGGGGGGGAGAAGCTACACCTTC. Its protein product is CASSFVGGRSYTF. The V gene is TRBV27, the J gene TRBJ1-2; maybe TRBD1 (5 bases). Germline V CDR1 and CDR2: MNHEY, SMNVEV (reference sequence). This CDR3 region has 13 residues. With 3 bases removed from V and 9 bases from J, the gap between germline ends came to 14 bases.

The CDR3 protein is CASSPSPLRDSNQPQHF. The CDR3 DNA is TGCGCCAGCAGCCCCTCACCCCTCAGGGATAGCAATCAGCCCCAGCATTTT. This chain links TRBV5-1 with TRBJ1-5, with D maybe TRBD1 (5 bases). Germline V CDR1 and CDR2: SGHRS, YFSETQ. Trimming pared 4 bases from V and 0 bases from J, leaving 17 bases between. The CDR3 contains 17 residues.

The genes are TRBV28 and TRBJ1-5; TRBD1 might be the D (5 bases). CDR3 size: 16 residues. CDR1 and CDR2 from the germline V gene are MDHEN and SYDVKM. V lost 4 bases, J lost 5 bases, and 18 bases lay in between. The CDR3 DNA follows: TGTGCCAGCAGTTCGTCGGGCGGCCGGGGGGATCAGCCCCAGCATTTT. Amino acids: CASSSSGGRGDQPQHF.

CDR3 region: CASSLTRNQPQHF. CDR3 in DNA: TGTGCCAGCAGCTTAACCAGGAATCAGCCCCAGCATTTT. The V and J genes are TRBV7-2 and TRBJ1-5; D uncertain. Trimming took off 2 bases at V and 4 bases at J, with 6 bases between the two ends. Per germline, CDR1 SGHTA and CDR2 FQGNSA. CDR3 length: 13 amino acids.

This clone came up once. The rearrangement links TRBV28 to TRBJ2-7; TRBD2 agrees at 10 bases. CDR3 length: 16 residues. Germline loops: CDR1 MDHEN, CDR2 SYDVKM. V lost 4 bases and J lost 4; bases outside the gene matches: 10. The CDR3, as DNA: TGTGCCAGCAGTTCCCCCGGGGCTAGCGGGAGATACGAGCAGTACTTC. Encoded protein: CASSSPGASGRYEQYF.

The chain carries TRBV7-8 and TRBJ1-2; 8 positions agree with TRBD1. Germline loops: CDR1 SGHVS, CDR2 FQNEAQ. V was pared by 2 bases and J by 3 bases, with 8 bases of the junction left unmatched. The CDR3 spans 16 residues. DNA for the CDR3: TGTGCCAGCAGCTTACCCAGGGGGCTGAATGACTATGGCTACACCTTC. Translating gives CASSLPRGLNDYGYTF. The full variable domain, completed using reference TRBV7-8 and TRBJ1-2, is GAGVSQSPRYKVAKRGQDVALRCDPISGHVSLFWYQQALGQGPEFLTYFQNEAQLDKSGLPSDRFFAERPEGSVSTLKIQRTQQEDSAVYLCASSLPRGLNDYGYTFGSGTRLTVV.

V gene TRBV7-3 combines with J gene TRBJ2-1; no reliable D call. The CDR3 contains 17 residues. CDR1 SGHTA and CDR2 FQGTGA come from the germline V gene. Between the trimmed V and J ends, which lost 1 base and 0 bases, there was a span of 13 bases. The CDR3 region is CASSLMPPGGSYNEQFF. The CDR3 coding sequence is TGTGCCAGCAGCTTAATGCCCCCGGGCGGCTCCTACAATGAGCAGTTCTTC.